These 9 T cell receptor beta chains were all obtained from the same sample, sequenced in a study of cytomegalovirus exposure and HLA in healthy donors. The PCR had 60 Vbeta and 13 Jbeta primers. Sequenced by immunoSEQ multiplex PCR; TCRdb stores in-frame clones only, minus some. Here the sample spans 60,000 to 90,000 clones, roughly 82% being singletons. The sequencing sample was made of PBMCs. These receptors were obtained from a man aged 70-80 years in good health and CMV-seropositive.

V usage is TRBV7-9 and J usage is TRBJ2-5; TRBD1 agrees at 8 bases. Germline V gene sequence: CDR1 SEHNR, CDR2 FQNEAQ (reference sequence). With V trimmed by 6 bases and J by 5 bases, 5 bases remained unmatched. This CDR3 has 13 amino acids. The CDR3 protein is CASRGQEGETQYF. As DNA, the CDR3 is TGTGCCAGCAGGGGACAGGAAGGGGAGACCCAGTACTTC.

This chain uses TRBV19 with TRBJ2-3, with 7 positions matching TRBD2. V was clipped by 9 bases and J by 4 bases; unmatched bases: 10. CDR1 LNHDA and CDR2 SQIVND come from the germline V gene (reference sequence). The CDR3 is 14 amino acids. This CDR3 reads CASLDGRGADTQYF. For the CDR3, the DNA is TGTGCCAGCCTAGACGGCCGGGGGGCAGATACGCAGTATTTT.

The CDR3 coding sequence is TGCGCCAGCAGCTCGGGACTAGCCGGTCTGACCCAGTACTTC. This encodes CASSSGLAGLTQYF. The J gene is TRBJ2-5, the V gene TRBV5-1, with 9 bases lining up with TRBD2. V lost 3 bases to trimming and J lost 7 bases; unmatched junction nucleotides: 7. The CDR3 covers 14 residues. The germline V gene has CDR1 SGHRS and CDR2 YFSETQ.

The chain employs TRBV2 and TRBJ1-2; tentatively, D is TRBD1 (5 bases). The CDR3 has 16 amino acids. The V gene lost 2 bases and the J gene lost 4 bases, with 17 bases spanning the gap. The germline CDR1 and CDR2 sequences are SNHLY and FYNNEI. The CDR3 nucleotides are TGTGCCAGCAGTGAATCCCCAGGGCGAGGCGGCTATGGCTACACCTTC. It codes for CASSESPGRGGYGYTF. Complete variable domain (other parts from reference TRBV2 and TRBJ1-2): EPEVTQTPSHQVTQMGQEVILRCVPISNHLYFYWYRQILGQKVEFLVSFYNNEISEKSEIFDDQFSVERPDGSNFTLKIRSTKLEDSAMYFCASSESPGRGGYGYTFGSGTRLTVV.

V and J are TRBV7-3 and TRBJ1-1, with D uncertain. V lost 4 bases to trimming and J lost 1 base, with 7 bases between them. Per the germline V gene, CDR1 is SGHTA and CDR2 is FQGTGA. The CDR3 has 13 residues. CDR3 bases: TGTGCCAGCAGCTCCCCGGGGAACACTGAAGCTTTCTTT. Its protein is CASSSPGNTEAFF.

This clone was seen once. The chain links TRBV12-5 to TRBJ2-1; 11 bases match TRBD2. Germline V gene lookup returns CDR1 LGHNT and CDR2 FRNRAP. The CDR3 spans 16 residues. V lost 1 base, J lost 6 bases, and 5 bases stayed unmatched. The CDR3 sequence: CASGLGSGGAANEQFF. As DNA, the CDR3 is TGTGCTAGTGGTTTGGGTAGCGGGGGGGCCGCCAATGAGCAGTTCTTC.

V gene TRBV4-2 combines with J gene TRBJ2-5, with D possibly TRBD1 on 6 matching bases. Trimming stripped 0 bases from V and 5 bases from J, with 16 bases between. The CDR3 contains 16 residues. CDR1 and CDR2 from the germline V gene are LGHNA and YNFKEQ. The CDR3 nucleotides read TGTGCCAGCAGCCAAGATTTTGGGGGCCCCACGGAGACCCAGTACTTC. This gives the protein CASSQDFGGPTETQYF.

The V and J genes are TRBV7-8 and TRBJ1-2; weak D call: TRBD1 (6 bases). CDR1 is SGHVS and CDR2 is FQNEAQ in the germline V gene. Trimming took 2 bases from V and 6 from J, leaving 7 bases between them. This CDR3 contains 12 residues. The CDR3 sequence is CASSLHRDGYTF. The CDR3 DNA follows: TGTGCCAGCAGCTTACACAGGGATGGCTACACCTTC.

The chain combines TRBV7-2 with TRBJ2-5; 7 nucleotides match TRBD2. V gave up 7 bases and J gave up 3 bases; unmatched junction bases: 8. The length of the CDR3 is 14 residues. The V gene's germline CDR1 is SGHTA and CDR2 FQGNSA. The CDR3 spells CASTTAGTKETQYF. As DNA, the CDR3 is TGTGCCAGCACTACAGCGGGGACGAAAGAGACCCAGTACTTC. Filled out from reference TRBV7-2 and TRBJ2-5, the complete variable domain reads GAGVSQSPSNKVTEKGKDVELRCDPISGHTALYWYRQSLGQGLEFLIYFQGNSAPDKSGLPSDRFSAERTGGSVSTLTIQRTQQEDSAVYLCASTTAGTKETQYFGPGTRLLVL.